This T cell receptor beta chain came from a study of post-analysis software for immune sequencing data. This clonotype turned up a few times. Its antigen remains unknown. Study-level findings and limits: Compared against controls, patients with multiple sclerosis displayed significantly lower normalized Chao1 diversity. The study found TRBV5-6, TRBV5-1 and TRBV20-1 among 5 or 6 TRBV segments more frequent in patients than controls.

Between the trimmed V and J ends, which lost 4 bases and 3 bases, there was a span of 10 bases. Germline V gene data show CDR1 as LNHNV and CDR2 as YYDKDF (reference sequence). There are 13 residues in the CDR3. Presence of unique molecular identifiers characterized the TCR beta cDNA libraries. TCRdb reprocessed the PCR reads with MiXCR, giving one entry per CDR3 protein. The repertoire consists of around 770,000 distinct CDR3 sequences, with 40% to 55% occurring once and the leading ten covering just under 5%. The clonotype comes from a girl between 10 and 17 years old with multiple sclerosis. The V call is TRBV15, the J call TRBJ2-7, with D perhaps matching TRBD1 (6 bases). Sample: blood. The CDR3 is CATSIKGDYEQYF. CDR3 DNA: TGTGCCACCAGCATTAAGGGGGACTACGAGCAGTACTTC. Full variable domain (missing parts from reference TRBV15 and TRBJ2-7): DAMVIQNPRYQVTQFGKPVTLSCSQTLNHNVMYWYQQKSSQAPKLLFHYYDKDFNNEADTPDNFQSRRPNTSFCFLDIRSPGLGDTAMYLCATSIKGDYEQYFGPGTRLTVT.